The rows below give T cell receptor beta chains drawn from one sample of a study of CD8+ T cells in alopecia areata. TCRdb's table, derived via immunoSEQ multiplex PCR, lists solely in-frame clones and lacks some. The sample comprises fewer than 150,000 clones, approximately 59% of which are singletons, and under 35% rests with the top ten. The sample in question was CD8+ T cells sorted from blood, obtained at week 4, from a patient treated with tofacitinib. The source of these receptors is a human donor with alopecia areata. Each CDR3 is given without its conserved first and last residue. Fields, in order: J gene, V gene, CDR3 protein.

J: TRBJ2-3
V: TRBV9
CDR3: ASSVARTDTQY

J: TRBJ2-7
V: TRBV7-9
CDR3: ASSLAWGPSSEQY

J: TRBJ2-1
V: TRBV7-9
CDR3: ASSLPGRGNEQF

J: TRBJ1-2
V: TRBV30
CDR3: ACPLRALGGYT

J: TRBJ2-1
V: TRBV30
CDR3: AWSTGGNEQF

J: TRBJ2-3
V: TRBV27
CDR3: ASSLGGSTDTQY

J: TRBJ1-5
V: TRBV7-9
CDR3: ASSLDNQPQH

J: TRBJ2-1
V: TRBV23-1
CDR3: ASSQRTGRSYNEQF

J: TRBJ1-4
V: TRBV7-9
CDR3: ASSLGTALAEKLF

J: TRBJ1-1
V: TRBV23-1
CDR3: ASSRRQPDTEAF

J: TRBJ2-7
V: TRBV29-1
CDR3: SVKSGTLYEQY

J: TRBJ2-3
V: TRBV27
CDR3: ASSFMDSTDTQY

J: TRBJ1-1
V: TRBV6-1
CDR3: ASTGTGDLGPEAF

J: TRBJ2-3
V: TRBV15
CDR3: ATSRWAAGPSTDTQY

J: TRBJ1-1
V: TRBV7-9
CDR3: ASSLGVMNTEAF

J: TRBJ2-3
V: TRBV6-5
CDR3: ASSYGQFTDTQY

J: TRBJ1-1
V: TRBV5-6
CDR3: ASSLGDTEAF

J: TRBJ2-5
V: TRBV4-1
CDR3: ASSQDREDNRRETQY

J: TRBJ2-7
V: TRBV29-1
CDR3: SVGQGTAYEQY

J: TRBJ1-2
V: TRBV30
CDR3: AWSVLILAGYT

J: TRBJ2-7
V: TRBV13
CDR3: ASSLGPRVGYEQY